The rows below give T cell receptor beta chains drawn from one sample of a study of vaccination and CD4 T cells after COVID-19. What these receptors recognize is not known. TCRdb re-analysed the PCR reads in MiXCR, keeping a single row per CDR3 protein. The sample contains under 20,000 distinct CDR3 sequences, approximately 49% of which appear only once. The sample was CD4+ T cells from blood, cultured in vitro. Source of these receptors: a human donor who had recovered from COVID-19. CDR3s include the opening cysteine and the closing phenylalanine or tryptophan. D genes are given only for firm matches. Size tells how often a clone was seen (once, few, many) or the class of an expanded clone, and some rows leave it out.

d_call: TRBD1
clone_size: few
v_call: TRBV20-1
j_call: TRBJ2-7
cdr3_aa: CSATRTGGDSYEQYF
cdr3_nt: TGCAGTGCTACCCGGACAGGGGGCGACTCCTACGAGCAGTACTTC

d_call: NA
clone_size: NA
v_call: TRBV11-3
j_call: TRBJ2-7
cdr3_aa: CASTNRVSGVYLYEQYF
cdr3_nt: TGTGCCAGCACAAACAGGGTATCGGGTGTTTACCTCTACGAGCAGTACTTC

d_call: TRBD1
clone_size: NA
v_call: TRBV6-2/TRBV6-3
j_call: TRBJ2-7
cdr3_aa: CASSYAQGAYEQYF
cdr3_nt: TGTGCCAGCAGTTACGCGCAGGGGGCCTACGAGCAGTACTTC

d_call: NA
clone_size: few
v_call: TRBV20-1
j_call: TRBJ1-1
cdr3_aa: CSAETRRGGVSTEAFF
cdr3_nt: TGCAGTGCTGAGACCCGGAGGGGGGGGGTTAGCACTGAAGCTTTCTTT

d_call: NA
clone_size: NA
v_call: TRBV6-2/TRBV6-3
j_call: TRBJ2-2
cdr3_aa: CASSYSRTNTGELFF
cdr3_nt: TGTGCCAGCAGTTACTCCCGGACGAACACCGGGGAGCTGTTTTTT

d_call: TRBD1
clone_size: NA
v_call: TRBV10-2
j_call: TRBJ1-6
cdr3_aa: CASSAGGAAQLFNSPLHF
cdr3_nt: TGCGCCAGCAGTGCAGGGGGGGCCGCCCAGCTATTTAATTCACCCCTCCACTTT

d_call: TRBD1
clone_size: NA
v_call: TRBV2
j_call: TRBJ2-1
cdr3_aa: CASRVRDSTYNEQFF
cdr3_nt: TGTGCCAGCAGAGTCCGGGACAGCACCTACAATGAGCAGTTCTTC

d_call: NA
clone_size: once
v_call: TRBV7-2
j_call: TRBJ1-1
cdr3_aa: CASFKRASNTEAFF
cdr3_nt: TGTGCCAGCTTCAAAAGGGCCTCGAACACTGAAGCTTTCTTT

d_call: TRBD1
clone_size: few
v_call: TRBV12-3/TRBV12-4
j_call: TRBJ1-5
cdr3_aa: CASRPGGAGNQPQHF
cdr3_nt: TGTGCCAGCAGACCAGGGGGCGCCGGCAATCAGCCCCAGCATTTT

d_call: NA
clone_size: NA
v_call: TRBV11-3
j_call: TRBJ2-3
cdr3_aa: CASSLEGETDTQYF
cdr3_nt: TGTGCCAGCAGCTTAGAGGGAGAAACAGATACGCAGTATTTT

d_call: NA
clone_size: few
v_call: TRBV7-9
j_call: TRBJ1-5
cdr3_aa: CASSLMGNANQPQHF
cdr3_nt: TGTGCCAGCAGCCTTATGGGGAATGCCAATCAGCCCCAGCATTTT

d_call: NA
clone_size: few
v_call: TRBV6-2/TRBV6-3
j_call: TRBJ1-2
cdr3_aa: CASSRTANYGYTF
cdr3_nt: TGTGCCAGCAGTCGGACAGCTAACTATGGCTACACCTTC

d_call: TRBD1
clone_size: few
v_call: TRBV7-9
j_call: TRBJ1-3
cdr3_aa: CASSQSGQINTIYF
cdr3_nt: TGTGCCAGCAGCCAATCGGGACAGATAAACACCATATATTTT

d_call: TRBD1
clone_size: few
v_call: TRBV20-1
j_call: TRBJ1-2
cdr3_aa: CSARGQEYGGYTF
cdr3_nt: TGCAGTGCCCGGGGACAGGAGTATGGTGGCTACACCTTC

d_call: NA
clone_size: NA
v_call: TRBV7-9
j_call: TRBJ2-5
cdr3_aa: CASSLNYLGKTQYF
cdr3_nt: TGTGCCAGCAGCTTAAATTACCTGGGGAAGACCCAGTACTTC

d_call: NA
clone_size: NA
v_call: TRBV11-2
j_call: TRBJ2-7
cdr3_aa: CASSLWTAYEQYF
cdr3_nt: TGTGCCAGCAGCTTATGGACAGCCTACGAGCAGTACTTC

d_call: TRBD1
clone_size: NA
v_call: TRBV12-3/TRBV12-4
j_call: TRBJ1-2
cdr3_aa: CASSFRTGNGYTF
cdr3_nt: TGTGCCAGCAGTTTCCGGACAGGGAATGGCTACACCTTC

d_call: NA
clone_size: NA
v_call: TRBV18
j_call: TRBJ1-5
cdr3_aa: CASSHSAGVQPQHF
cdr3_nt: TGTGCCAGCTCACATTCTGCAGGGGTTCAGCCCCAGCATTTT

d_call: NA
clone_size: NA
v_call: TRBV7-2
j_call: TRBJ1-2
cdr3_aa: CASTNQQGPNYGYTF
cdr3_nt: TGTGCCAGCACCAATCAACAGGGTCCAAACTATGGCTACACCTTC

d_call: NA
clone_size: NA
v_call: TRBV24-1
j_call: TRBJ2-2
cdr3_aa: CATSDLGPLTGELFF
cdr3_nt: TGTGCCACCAGTGACTTGGGACCACTCACCGGGGAGCTGTTTTTT

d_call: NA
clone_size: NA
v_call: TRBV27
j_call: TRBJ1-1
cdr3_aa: CASSFSVRTEAFF
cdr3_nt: TGTGCCAGCAGTTTTTCTGTGAGAACTGAAGCTTTCTTT

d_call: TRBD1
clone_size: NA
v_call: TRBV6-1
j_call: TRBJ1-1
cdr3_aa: CAISGTGIEAFF
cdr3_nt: TGTGCCATTTCCGGGACAGGGATTGAAGCTTTCTTT

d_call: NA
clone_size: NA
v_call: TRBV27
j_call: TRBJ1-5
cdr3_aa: CASSSWTLGRNQPQHF
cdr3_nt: TGTGCCAGCAGTTCTTGGACTCTAGGGCGTAATCAGCCCCAGCATTTT

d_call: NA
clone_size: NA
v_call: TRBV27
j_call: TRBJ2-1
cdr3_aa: CASSLSEYNEQFF
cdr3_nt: TGTGCCAGCAGTTTATCAGAATACAATGAGCAGTTCTTC

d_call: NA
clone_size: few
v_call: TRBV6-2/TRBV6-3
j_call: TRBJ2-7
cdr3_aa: CASSYFDEQYF
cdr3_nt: TGTGCCAGCAGTTACTTCGACGAGCAGTACTTC

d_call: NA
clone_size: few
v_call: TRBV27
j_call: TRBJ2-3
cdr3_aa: CASSLRARRGTDTQYF
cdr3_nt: TGTGCCAGCAGTTTAAGAGCCAGGAGGGGCACAGATACGCAGTATTTT

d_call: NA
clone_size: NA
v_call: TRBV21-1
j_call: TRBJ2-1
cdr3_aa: CASTPGTGGSEQFF
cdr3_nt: TGTGCCAGCACCCCAGGGACAGGGGGTAGTGAGCAGTTCTTC

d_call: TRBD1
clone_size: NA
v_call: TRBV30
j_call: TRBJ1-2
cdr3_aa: CAWSVRQGAKEYYGYTF
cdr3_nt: TGTGCCTGGAGTGTACGCCAGGGGGCTAAAGAGTACTATGGCTACACCTTC

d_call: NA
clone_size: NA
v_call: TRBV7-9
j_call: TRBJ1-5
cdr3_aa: CASSLEGGQPQHF
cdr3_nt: TGTGCCAGCAGCTTAGAGGGGGGTCAGCCCCAGCATTTT

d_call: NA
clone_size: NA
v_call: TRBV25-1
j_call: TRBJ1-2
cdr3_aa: CASSEQAGYGYTF
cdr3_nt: TGTGCCAGCAGTGAGCAGGCCGGATATGGCTACACCTTC

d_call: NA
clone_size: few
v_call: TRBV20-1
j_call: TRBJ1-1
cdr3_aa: CSVNRFEAFF
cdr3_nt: TGCAGTGTAAATCGGTTTGAAGCTTTCTTT

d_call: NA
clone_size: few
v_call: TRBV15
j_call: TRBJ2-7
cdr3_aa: CATSRAMGTYEQYF
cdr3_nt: TGTGCCACCAGCAGAGCAATGGGGACCTACGAGCAGTACTTC

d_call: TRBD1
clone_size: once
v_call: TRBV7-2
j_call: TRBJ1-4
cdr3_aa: CASSLPHRTGTNEKLFF
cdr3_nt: TGTGCCAGCAGCTTACCCCATAGGACAGGTACTAATGAAAAACTGTTTTTT

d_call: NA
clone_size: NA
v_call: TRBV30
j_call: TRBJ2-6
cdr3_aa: CAWSRGNSGANVLTF
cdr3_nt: TGTGCCTGGAGTAGGGGCAACTCTGGGGCCAACGTCCTGACTTTC

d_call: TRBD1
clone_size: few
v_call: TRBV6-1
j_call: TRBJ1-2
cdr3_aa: CASTNPGQTPYGYAF
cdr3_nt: TGTGCCAGCACCAACCCGGGACAGACCCCCTATGGCTACGCCTTC

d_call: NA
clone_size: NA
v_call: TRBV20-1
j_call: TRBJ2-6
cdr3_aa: CSARIPSPGANVLTF
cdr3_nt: TGCAGTGCTAGAATCCCCTCCCCTGGGGCCAACGTCCTGACTTTC

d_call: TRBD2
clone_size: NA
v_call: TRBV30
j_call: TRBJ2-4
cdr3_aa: CAWTLKGLADRVFKNIQYF
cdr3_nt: TGTGCCTGGACCCTGAAGGGACTAGCAGACCGCGTATTCAAAAACATTCAGTACTTC

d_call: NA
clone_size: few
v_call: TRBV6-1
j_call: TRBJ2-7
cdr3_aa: CASRPGRVSYEQYF
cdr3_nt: TGTGCCAGCAGGCCCGGCCGAGTCTCCTACGAGCAGTACTTC

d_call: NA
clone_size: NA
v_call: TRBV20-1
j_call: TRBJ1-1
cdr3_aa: CSIGTLNTEAFF
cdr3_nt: TGCAGTATAGGGACCTTGAACACTGAAGCTTTCTTT

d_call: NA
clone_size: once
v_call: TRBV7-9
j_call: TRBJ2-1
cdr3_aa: CASSLANSYNEQFF
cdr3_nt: TGTGCCAGCAGCTTAGCCAACTCCTACAATGAGCAGTTCTTC

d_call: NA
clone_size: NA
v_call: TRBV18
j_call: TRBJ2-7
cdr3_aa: CASSPGGTQYEQYF
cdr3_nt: TGTGCCAGCTCACCAGGGGGGACCCAGTACGAGCAGTACTTC

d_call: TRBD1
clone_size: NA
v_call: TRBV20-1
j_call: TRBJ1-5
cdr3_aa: CSAIHRQGDNQPQHF
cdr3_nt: TGCAGTGCTATCCATCGACAGGGTGACAATCAGCCCCAGCATTTT

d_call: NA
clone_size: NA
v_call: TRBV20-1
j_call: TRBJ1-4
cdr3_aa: CSARDVFPPGEEEKLFF
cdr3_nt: TGCAGTGCTAGAGATGTCTTCCCGCCAGGGGAAGAGGAAAAACTGTTTTTT

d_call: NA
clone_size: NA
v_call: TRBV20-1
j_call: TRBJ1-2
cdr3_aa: CSARTQAGGYTF
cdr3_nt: TGCAGTGCTAGAACCCAAGCGGGGGGCTACACCTTC

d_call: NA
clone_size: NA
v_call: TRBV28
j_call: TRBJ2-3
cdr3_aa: CASSHGRAGARTDTQYF
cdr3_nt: TGTGCCAGCAGTCACGGCCGTGCGGGGGCACGCACAGATACGCAGTATTTT

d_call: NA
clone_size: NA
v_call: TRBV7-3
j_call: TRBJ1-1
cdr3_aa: CASSLRMNTEAFF
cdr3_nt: TGTGCCAGCAGCTTACGGATGAACACTGAAGCTTTCTTT

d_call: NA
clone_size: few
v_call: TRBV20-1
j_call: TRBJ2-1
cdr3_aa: CSALFRGWEQFF
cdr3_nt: TGCAGTGCCCTCTTTCGGGGCTGGGAGCAGTTCTTC

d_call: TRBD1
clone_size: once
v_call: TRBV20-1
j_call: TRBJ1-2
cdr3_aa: CSAPGQGNYGYTF
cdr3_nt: TGCAGTGCCCCGGGACAGGGGAACTATGGCTACACCTTC

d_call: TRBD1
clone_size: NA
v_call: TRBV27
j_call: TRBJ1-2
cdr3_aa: CASSSPSGGVNYGYTF
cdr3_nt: TGTGCCAGCAGTTCGCCGTCAGGGGGAGTCAACTATGGCTACACCTTC

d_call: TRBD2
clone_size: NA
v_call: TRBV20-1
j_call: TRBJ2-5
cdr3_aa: CSARERLADPWGTQYF
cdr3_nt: TGCAGTGCTAGAGAGCGGCTAGCGGACCCCTGGGGGACCCAGTACTTC

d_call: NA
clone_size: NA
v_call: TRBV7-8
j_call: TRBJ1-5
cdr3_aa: CASSRGGQSNQPQHF
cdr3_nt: TGTGCCAGCAGCCGTGGGGGCCAGAGCAATCAGCCCCAGCATTTT

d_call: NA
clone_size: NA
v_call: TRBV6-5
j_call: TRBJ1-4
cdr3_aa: CASSYGGEKLFF
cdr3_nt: TGTGCCAGCAGTTACGGGGGGGAAAAACTGTTTTTT

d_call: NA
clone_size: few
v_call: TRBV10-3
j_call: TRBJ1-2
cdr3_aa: CAISEEQGRYGYTF
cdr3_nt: TGTGCCATCAGTGAGGAGCAGGGGCGGTATGGCTACACCTTC